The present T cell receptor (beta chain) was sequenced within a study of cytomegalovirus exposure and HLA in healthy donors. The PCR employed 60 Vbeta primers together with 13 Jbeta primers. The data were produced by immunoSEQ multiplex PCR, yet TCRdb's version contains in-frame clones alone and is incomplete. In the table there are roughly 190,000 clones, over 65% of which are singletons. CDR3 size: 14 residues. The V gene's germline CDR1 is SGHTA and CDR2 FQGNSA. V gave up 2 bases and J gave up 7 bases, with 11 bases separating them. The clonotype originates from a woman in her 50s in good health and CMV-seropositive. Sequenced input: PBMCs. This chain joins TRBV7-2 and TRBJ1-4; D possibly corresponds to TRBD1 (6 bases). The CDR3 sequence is CASSLRQGSEKLFF. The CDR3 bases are TGTGCCAGCAGCTTAAGGCAGGGGAGTGAAAAACTGTTTTTT.